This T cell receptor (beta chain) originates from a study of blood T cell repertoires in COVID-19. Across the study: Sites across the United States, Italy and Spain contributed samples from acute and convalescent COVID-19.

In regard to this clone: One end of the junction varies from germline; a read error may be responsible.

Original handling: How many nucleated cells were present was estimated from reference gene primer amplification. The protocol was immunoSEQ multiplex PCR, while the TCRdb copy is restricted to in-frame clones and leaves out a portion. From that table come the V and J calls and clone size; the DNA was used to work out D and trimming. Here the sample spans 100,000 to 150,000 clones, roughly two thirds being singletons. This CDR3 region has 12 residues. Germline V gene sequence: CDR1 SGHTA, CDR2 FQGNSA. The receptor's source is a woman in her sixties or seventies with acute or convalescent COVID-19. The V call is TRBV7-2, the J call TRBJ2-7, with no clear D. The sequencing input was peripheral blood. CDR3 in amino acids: CASSPDSFEQYF. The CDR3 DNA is TGTGCCAGCAGCCCCGACTCCTTCGAGCAGTACTTC.